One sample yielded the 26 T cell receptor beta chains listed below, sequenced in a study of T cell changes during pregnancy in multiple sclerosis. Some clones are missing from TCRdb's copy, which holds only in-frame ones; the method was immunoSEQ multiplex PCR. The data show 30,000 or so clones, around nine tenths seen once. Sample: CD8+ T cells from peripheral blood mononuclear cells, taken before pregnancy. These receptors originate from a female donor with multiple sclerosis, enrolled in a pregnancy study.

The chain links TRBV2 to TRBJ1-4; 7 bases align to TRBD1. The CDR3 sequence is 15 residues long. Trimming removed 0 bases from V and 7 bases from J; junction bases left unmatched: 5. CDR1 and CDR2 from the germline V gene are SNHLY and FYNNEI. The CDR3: CASSEARSGGEKLFF. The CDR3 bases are TGTGCCAGCAGTGAAGCGCGGTCAGGGGGTGAAAAACTGTTTTTT.

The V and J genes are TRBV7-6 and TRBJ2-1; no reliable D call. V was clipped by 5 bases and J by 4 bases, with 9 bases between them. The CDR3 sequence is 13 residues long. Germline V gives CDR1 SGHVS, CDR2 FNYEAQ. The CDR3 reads CASSARVYNEQFF. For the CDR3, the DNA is TGTGCCAGCAGCGCACGGGTATACAATGAGCAGTTCTTC.

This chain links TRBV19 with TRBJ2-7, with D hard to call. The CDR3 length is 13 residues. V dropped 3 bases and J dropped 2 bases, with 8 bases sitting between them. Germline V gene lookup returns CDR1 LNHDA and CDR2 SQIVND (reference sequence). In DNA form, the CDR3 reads TGTGCCAGTAGTATGGGCCAAACCTACGAGCAGTACTTC. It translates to CASSMGQTYEQYF.

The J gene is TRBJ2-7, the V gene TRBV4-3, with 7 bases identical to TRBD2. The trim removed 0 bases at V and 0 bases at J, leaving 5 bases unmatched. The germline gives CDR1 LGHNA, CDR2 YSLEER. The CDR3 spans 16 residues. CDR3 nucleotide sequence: TGCGCCAGCAGCCAAGATCTGCGCGGGAGCTCCTACGAGCAGTACTTC. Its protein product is CASSQDLRGSSYEQYF.

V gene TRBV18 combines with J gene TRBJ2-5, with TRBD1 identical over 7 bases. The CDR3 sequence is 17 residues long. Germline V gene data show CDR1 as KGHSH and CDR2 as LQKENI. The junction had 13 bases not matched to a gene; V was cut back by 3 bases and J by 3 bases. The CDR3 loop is CASSPVLRDSKKETQYF. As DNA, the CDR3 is TGTGCCAGCTCACCCGTATTAAGGGACAGCAAAAAAGAGACCCAGTACTTC.

CDR3 amino acids: CASSFKAGEIADTQYF. The CDR3 DNA reads TGTGCCAGCAGTTTTAAAGCGGGAGAGATAGCAGATACGCAGTATTTT. The rearrangement joins TRBV28 to TRBJ2-3; 8 bases map to TRBD2. The germline CDR1 and CDR2 sequences are MDHEN and SYDVKM. With V trimmed by 3 bases and J by 4 bases, 9 bases remained unmatched. This CDR3 has 16 amino acids. The variable domain in full, with the rest retrieved from reference TRBV28 and TRBJ2-3, is DVKVTQSSRYLVKRTGEKVFLECVQDMDHENMFWYRQDPGLGLRLIYFSYDVKMKEKGDIPEGYSVSREKKERFSLILESASTNQTSMYLCASSFKAGEIADTQYFGPGTRLTVL.

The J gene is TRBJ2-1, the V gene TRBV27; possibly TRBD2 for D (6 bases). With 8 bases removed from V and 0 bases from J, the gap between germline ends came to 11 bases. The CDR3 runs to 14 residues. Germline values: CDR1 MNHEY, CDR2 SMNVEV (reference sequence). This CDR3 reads CASGRLFSYNEQFF. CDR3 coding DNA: TGTGCCAGCGGGAGGCTCTTCTCCTACAATGAGCAGTTCTTC.

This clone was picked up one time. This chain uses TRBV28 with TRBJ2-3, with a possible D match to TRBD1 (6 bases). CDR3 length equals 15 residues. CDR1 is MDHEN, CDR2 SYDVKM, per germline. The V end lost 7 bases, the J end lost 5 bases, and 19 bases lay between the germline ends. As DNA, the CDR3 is TGTGCCAGCAAAATAGAGGGGGAATGGGTAGATACGCAGTATTTT. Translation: CASKIEGEWVDTQYF.

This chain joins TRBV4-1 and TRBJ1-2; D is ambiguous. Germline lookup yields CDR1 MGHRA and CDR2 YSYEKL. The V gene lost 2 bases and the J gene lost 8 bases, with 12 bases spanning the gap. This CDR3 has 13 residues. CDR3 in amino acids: CASSQSQPGGYTF. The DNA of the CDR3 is TGCGCCAGCAGCCAATCACAGCCCGGCGGCTACACCTTC.

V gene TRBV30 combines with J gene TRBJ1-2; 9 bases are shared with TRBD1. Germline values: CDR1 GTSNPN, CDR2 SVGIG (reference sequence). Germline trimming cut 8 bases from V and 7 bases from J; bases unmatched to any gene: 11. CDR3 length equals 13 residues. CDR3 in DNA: TGTGCCGGACAGGGGTCTCTTGAGGGTGGCTACACCTTC. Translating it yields CAGQGSLEGGYTF.

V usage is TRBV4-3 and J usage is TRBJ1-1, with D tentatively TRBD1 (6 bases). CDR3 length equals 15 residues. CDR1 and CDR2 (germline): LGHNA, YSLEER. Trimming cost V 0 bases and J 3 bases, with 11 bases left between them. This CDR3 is CASSQDRQGHTEAFF. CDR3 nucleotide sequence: TGCGCCAGCAGCCAAGATCGTCAGGGGCACACTGAAGCTTTCTTT.

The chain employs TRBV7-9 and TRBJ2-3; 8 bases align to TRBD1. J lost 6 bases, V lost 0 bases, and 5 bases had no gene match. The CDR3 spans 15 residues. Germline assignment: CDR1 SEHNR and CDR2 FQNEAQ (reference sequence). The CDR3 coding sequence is TGTGCCAGCAGCTTAGCGTCGACAGGGGAGGATACGCAGTATTTT. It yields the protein CASSLASTGEDTQYF.

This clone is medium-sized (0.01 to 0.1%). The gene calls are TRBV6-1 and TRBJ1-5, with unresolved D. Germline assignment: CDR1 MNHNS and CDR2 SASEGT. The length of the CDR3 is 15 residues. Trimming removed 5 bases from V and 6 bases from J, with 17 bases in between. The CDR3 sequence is CASSIFGEAGQPQHF. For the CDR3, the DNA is TGTGCCAGCAGTATCTTCGGGGAAGCCGGTCAGCCCCAGCATTTT.

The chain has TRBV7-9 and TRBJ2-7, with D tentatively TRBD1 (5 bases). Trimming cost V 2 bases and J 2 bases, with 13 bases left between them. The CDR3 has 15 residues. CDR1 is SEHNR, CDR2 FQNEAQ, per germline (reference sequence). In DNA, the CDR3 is TGTGCCAGCAGCTTATCCAGGGAAGGAACCTACGAGCAGTACTTC. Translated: CASSLSREGTYEQYF. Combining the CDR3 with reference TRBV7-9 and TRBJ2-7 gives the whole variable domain DTGVSQNPRHKITKRGQNVTFRCDPISEHNRLYWYRQTLGQGPEFLTYFQNEAQLEKSRLLSDRFSAERPKGSFSTLEIQRTEQGDSAMYLCASSLSREGTYEQYFGPGTRLTVT.

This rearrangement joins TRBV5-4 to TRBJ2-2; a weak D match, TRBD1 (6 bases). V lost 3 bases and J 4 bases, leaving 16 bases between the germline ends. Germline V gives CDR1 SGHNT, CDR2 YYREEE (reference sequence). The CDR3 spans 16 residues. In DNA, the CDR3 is TGTGCCAGCAGCTCGGACAGAAGTAGACTCACCGGGGAGCTGTTTTTT. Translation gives CASSSDRSRLTGELFF.

In DNA, the CDR3 is TGCGCCAGCAGCTTGGGGAGGGAGCAGTTCTTC. Translation: CASSLGREQFF. The chain employs TRBV5-1 and TRBJ2-1, with TRBD2 as a possible D gene (5 bases). With 0 bases removed from V and 10 bases from J, the gap between germline ends came to 5 bases. The CDR3 covers 11 residues. Per the germline V gene, CDR1 is SGHRS and CDR2 is YFSETQ.

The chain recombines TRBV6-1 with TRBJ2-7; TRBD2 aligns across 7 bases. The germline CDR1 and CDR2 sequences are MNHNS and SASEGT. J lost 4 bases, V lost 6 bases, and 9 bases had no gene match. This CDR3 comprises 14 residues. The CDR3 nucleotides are TGTGCCAGCAGCGTAAGCGGGGAGGCATACGAGCAGTACTTC. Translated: CASSVSGEAYEQYF.

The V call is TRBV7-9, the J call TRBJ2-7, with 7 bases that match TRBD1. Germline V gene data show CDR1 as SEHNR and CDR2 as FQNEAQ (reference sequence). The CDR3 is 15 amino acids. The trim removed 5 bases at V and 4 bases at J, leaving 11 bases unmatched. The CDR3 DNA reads TGTGCCAGCAGCGTAGATCTGACAGGGAATTACGAGCAGTACTTC. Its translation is CASSVDLTGNYEQYF.

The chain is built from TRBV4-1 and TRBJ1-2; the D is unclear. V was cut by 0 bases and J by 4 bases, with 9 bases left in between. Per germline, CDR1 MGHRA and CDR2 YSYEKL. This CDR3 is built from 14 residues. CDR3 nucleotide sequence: TGCGCCAGCAGCCAAGACGGCCCGGGCTATGGCTACACCTTC. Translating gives CASSQDGPGYGYTF.

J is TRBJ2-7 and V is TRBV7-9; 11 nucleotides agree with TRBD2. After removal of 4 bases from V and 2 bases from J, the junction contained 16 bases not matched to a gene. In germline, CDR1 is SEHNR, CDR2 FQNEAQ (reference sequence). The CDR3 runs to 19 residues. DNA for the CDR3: TGTGCCAGCAGCTCGGCTGCGGGGGCTAGCGGGAGGCCCACCTACGAGCAGTACTTC. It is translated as CASSSAAGASGRPTYEQYF.

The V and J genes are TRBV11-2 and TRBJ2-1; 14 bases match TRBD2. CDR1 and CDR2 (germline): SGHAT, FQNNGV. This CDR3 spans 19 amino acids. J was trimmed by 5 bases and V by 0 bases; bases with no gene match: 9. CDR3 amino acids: CASSLDWERTSGRHNEQFF. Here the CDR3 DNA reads TGTGCCAGCAGCTTAGACTGGGAACGGACTAGCGGGAGGCACAATGAGCAGTTCTTC.

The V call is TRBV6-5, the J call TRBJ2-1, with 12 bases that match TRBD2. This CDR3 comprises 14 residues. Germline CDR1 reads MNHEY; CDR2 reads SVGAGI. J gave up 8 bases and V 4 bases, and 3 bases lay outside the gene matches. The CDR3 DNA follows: TGTGCCAGCAGTTGGCTAGCGGGAGGGTATGAGCAGTTCTTC. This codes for CASSWLAGGYEQFF.

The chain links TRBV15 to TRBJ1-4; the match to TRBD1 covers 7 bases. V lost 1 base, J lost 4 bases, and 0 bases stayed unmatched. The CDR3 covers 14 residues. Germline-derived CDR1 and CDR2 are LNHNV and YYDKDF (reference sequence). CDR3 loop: CATSRGQGNEKLFF. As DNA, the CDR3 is TGTGCCACCAGCAGAGGACAGGGTAATGAAAAACTGTTTTTT.

As DNA, the CDR3 is TGTGCCAGCATCTCACCGGCAGGGGGCGCGGGCACTGAAGCTTTCTTT. Its protein product is CASISPAGGAGTEAFF. V gene TRBV6-6 combines with J gene TRBJ1-1; the match to TRBD1 covers 8 bases. V lost 7 bases to trimming and J lost 4 bases; unmatched junction nucleotides: 14. Per the germline V gene, CDR1 is MNHNY and CDR2 is SVGAGI (reference sequence). The CDR3 runs to 16 residues.

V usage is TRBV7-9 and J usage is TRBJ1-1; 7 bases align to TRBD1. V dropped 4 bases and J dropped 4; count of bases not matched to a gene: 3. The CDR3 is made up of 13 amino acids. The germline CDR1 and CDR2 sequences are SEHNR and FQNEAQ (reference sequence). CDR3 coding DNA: TGTGCCAGCAGCTCGCCAGGGGGCACTGAAGCTTTCTTT. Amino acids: CASSSPGGTEAFF.

The CDR3 here is CATSTWASSRGEQYF. The CDR3 DNA reads TGTGCCACCAGCACTTGGGCTAGCTCCAGGGGGGAGCAGTACTTC. The gene calls are TRBV15 and TRBJ2-7, with 7 nucleotides matching TRBD1. Germline lookup yields CDR1 LNHNV and CDR2 YYDKDF (reference sequence). CDR3 length: 15 residues. Germline trimming cut 4 bases from V and 7 bases from J; bases unmatched to any gene: 13.